The T cell receptor (beta chain) under discussion was sequenced for a study of T-cell reconstitution after alpha-beta-depleted transplantation in children. The CDR3 is 15 amino acids. CDR1 is LGHNA, CDR2 YSLEER, per germline. V was shortened by 3 bases and J by 1 base, with 11 bases between the two germline ends. There are a few counts of this clonotype. This sample's TCRbeta library carried unique molecular identifier barcodes. Each CDR3 protein gets one entry after TCRdb re-called the PCR reads with MiXCR. The sample has about a million distinct CDR3 sequences, about 26% seen once; the top ten hold 28%.

This clonotype was sampled from a boy younger than two who had a stem cell transplant for SCID, so the T cells may come from the graft donor. The input for sequencing was PBMCs, mostly from graft donor cells, taken 360 days after TCRalphabeta/CD19-depleted stem cell transplant. The V and J genes are TRBV4-3 and TRBJ2-3; D not certain. CDR3 DNA sequence: TGCGCCAGCAGCCAGTACGAACTGCGCACAGATACGCAGTATTTT. It codes for CASSQYELRTDTQYF.